This passage covers 31 T cell receptor beta chains from one sample sequenced in a study of blood T cell repertoires in COVID-19. Produced via immunoSEQ multiplex PCR; TCRdb's table is partial and in-frame only. The data contain tens of thousands of clones, 74% of them singletons. The sequencing input was peripheral blood. The source of these receptors is a woman of 80 years or more with acute or convalescent COVID-19.

This clone has more than one count but fewer than ten. This sequence joins TRBV19 and TRBJ2-1, with 9 positions matching TRBD2. The CDR3 extends over 15 amino acids. The V gene end was trimmed by 7 bases and the J gene end by 4 bases; junction bases not matched to a gene: 8. The germline V gene encodes CDR1 LNHDA and CDR2 SQIVND (reference sequence). In nucleotides, the CDR3 is TGTGCCAGTACTTTCGGGACTAGCAGATACAATGAGCAGTTCTTC. It is translated as CASTFGTSRYNEQFF.

This chain links TRBV15 with TRBJ1-1; D is ambiguous. The germline gives CDR1 LNHNV, CDR2 YYDKDF (reference sequence). The CDR3 contains 12 residues. V dropped 2 bases and J dropped 7 bases, with 8 bases sitting between them. CDR3 nucleotides: TGTGCCACCAGCAGACTCGGGATTGAAGCTTTCTTT. Translation gives CATSRLGIEAFF.

The V and J genes are TRBV6-5 and TRBJ2-4; possibly TRBD2 for D (6 bases). CDR3 length: 14 amino acids. With 6 bases removed from V and 3 bases from J, the gap between germline ends came to 12 bases. Germline lookup yields CDR1 MNHEY and CDR2 SVGAGI. The CDR3 here is CASRDIGGKNIQYF. CDR3 sequence (DNA): TGTGCCAGCAGGGACATCGGGGGCAAAAACATTCAGTACTTC.

The J gene is TRBJ1-2, the V gene TRBV28; D is undetermined. This CDR3 contains 13 residues. The V and J ends lost 3 bases and 0 bases respectively, with 5 bases between them. CDR1 and CDR2 from the germline V gene are MDHEN and SYDVKM. DNA of the CDR3: TGTGCCAGCAGTTTGGCCACTAACTATGGCTACACCTTC. Translated: CASSLATNYGYTF.

J is TRBJ1-2 and V is TRBV6-6; D unresolved. This CDR3 has 15 residues. CDR1 and CDR2 (germline): MNHNY, SVGAGI (reference sequence). With 5 bases removed from V and 1 base from J, the gap between germline ends came to 14 bases. The chain's CDR3 is CASSAPGGYNYGYTF. CDR3 bases: TGTGCCAGCAGTGCCCCAGGAGGATATAACTATGGCTACACCTTC.

The chain recombines TRBV6-1 with TRBJ1-2; D perhaps matches TRBD1 (6 bases). The CDR3 runs to 15 residues. Germline loops: CDR1 MNHNS, CDR2 SASEGT. Deletions cut 3 bases from V and 4 bases from J, with 15 bases between. The CDR3 region is CASSDKQGPRYGYTF. CDR3 sequence (DNA): TGTGCCAGCAGTGATAAACAGGGCCCTCGCTATGGCTACACCTTC.

This clone was seen only a few times. The chain joins TRBV11-2 to TRBJ2-2, with D possibly matching TRBD2 (6 bases). Trimming stripped 5 bases from V and 6 bases from J, with 10 bases between. This CDR3 contains 13 residues. Germline CDR1 is SGHAT and CDR2 is FQNNGV. The CDR3 nucleotides read TGTGCCAGCAGCGCGGGACTCTCCGGGGAGCTGTTTTTT. Translating it yields CASSAGLSGELFF. Full variable domain (missing parts from reference TRBV11-2 and TRBJ2-2): EAGVAQSPRYKIIEKRQSVAFWCNPISGHATLYWYQQILGQGPKLLIQFQNNGVVDDSQLPKDRFSAERLKGVDSTLKIQPAKLEDSAVYLCASSAGLSGELFFGEGSRLTVL.

The CDR3 DNA sequence: TGTGCCAGCAGCTCCTCTATTCCCCCTCAAGATACGCAGTATTTT. Translating it yields CASSSSIPPQDTQYF. The gene calls are TRBV3-1 (or the pseudogene TRBV3-2) and TRBJ2-3; D remains unclear. Per germline, CDR1 LGHDT and CDR2 YNNKEL (reference sequence). There are 15 residues in the CDR3. V lost 5 bases, J lost 5 bases, and 17 bases lay in between.

The V call is TRBV18, the J call TRBJ1-4, with 11 bases lining up with TRBD1. V lost 5 bases to trimming and J lost 7 bases; unmatched junction nucleotides: 6. Germline lookup yields CDR1 KGHSH and CDR2 LQKENI. The CDR3 has 15 amino acids. The CDR3 DNA sequence: TGTGCCAGCTCAGCCGGACAGGGGGCGGTTGAAAAACTGTTTTTT. Protein: CASSAGQGAVEKLFF.

V is TRBV10-3 and J is TRBJ2-1, with 10 bases aligning to TRBD2. CDR1 is ENHRY, CDR2 SYGVKD, per germline. The CDR3 covers 15 residues. Trimming took 9 bases from V and 3 from J; bases not matched to a gene: 8. The CDR3 is CAIKPGLAFYNEQFF. The CDR3 DNA follows: TGTGCCATAAAACCGGGACTAGCGTTCTACAATGAGCAGTTCTTC.

The CDR3 spells CASSHSERTGGIQPQHF. The CDR3 DNA is TGTGCCAGCAGCCATTCGGAGAGGACAGGGGGCATTCAGCCCCAGCATTTT. The chain couples TRBV3-1 (or the pseudogene TRBV3-2) to TRBJ1-5; 11 bases map to TRBD1. V lost 3 bases and J lost 6; bases outside the gene matches: 10. The CDR3 totals 17 residues. The germline CDR1 and CDR2 sequences are LGHDT and YNNKEL (reference sequence).

The V gene is TRBV19, the J gene TRBJ2-7, with D possibly being TRBD2 (5 bases). Trimming took 6 bases from V and 3 from J, leaving 6 bases between them. Per the germline V gene, CDR1 is LNHDA and CDR2 is SQIVND (reference sequence). The CDR3 extends over 11 amino acids. The DNA of the CDR3 is TGTGCCAGTAGACGGGGCTACGAGCAGTACTTC. This translates into CASRRGYEQYF.

The V and J genes are TRBV28 and TRBJ1-1, with unresolved D. V was clipped by 4 bases and J by 6 bases, with 12 bases between them. The CDR3 loop spans 13 amino acids. Germline assignment: CDR1 MDHEN and CDR2 SYDVKM. CDR3 nucleotide sequence: TGTGCCAGCAGTTCCGAGCGGGTTTCTGAAGCTTTCTTT. Amino acid sequence: CASSSERVSEAFF.

This clone was found a few times. V is TRBV11-3 and J is TRBJ1-1; D is unclear. The CDR3 is made up of 14 amino acids. The germline V and J ends were trimmed by 2 bases and 1 base, with 8 bases remaining between them. Looked up from germline, CDR1 is SGHNT and CDR2 is YENEEA. CDR3 in DNA: TGTGCCAGCAGCTTATTGGCTGAGAACACTGAAGCTTTCTTT. Translated, it gives CASSLLAENTEAFF.

The chain combines TRBV24-1 with TRBJ1-3, with a possible D match to TRBD1 (5 bases). The germline V gene has CDR1 KGHDR and CDR2 SFDVKD. Trimming removed 7 bases from V and 2 bases from J, with 14 bases in between. CDR3 length equals 15 residues. The CDR3 coding sequence is TGTGCCACCAGAACAACGACAGCAACTGGAAACACCATATATTTT. Translated, it gives CATRTTTATGNTIYF.

The chain joins TRBV19 to TRBJ2-7; TRBD2 matches at 11 bases. The germline gives CDR1 LNHDA, CDR2 SQIVND (reference sequence). The V segment lost 6 bases and the J segment 2 bases; nucleotides outside the gene matches: 12. The CDR3 is 17 residues long. The CDR3 DNA reads as TGTGCCAGTAGCCTCCCGGGACTAGCGGATTCGACCTACGAGCAGTACTTC. Protein product: CASSLPGLADSTYEQYF.

This clone appeared once. This chain joins TRBV7-9 and TRBJ2-5, with 7 bases aligning to TRBD1. The V gene end was trimmed by 5 bases and the J gene end by 2 bases; junction bases not matched to a gene: 8. Germline CDR1 is SEHNR and CDR2 is FQNEAQ (reference sequence). The CDR3 covers 15 residues. The CDR3 region is CASSSRQGVQETQYF. In nucleotides, the CDR3 is TGTGCCAGCAGCAGCAGACAGGGTGTGCAAGAGACCCAGTACTTC.

Here the CDR3 reads CASSLGRLANTGELFF. The CDR3 nucleotides read TGTGCCAGCAGCTTAGGAAGGCTAGCCAACACCGGGGAGCTGTTTTTT. The chain recombines TRBV7-2 with TRBJ2-2, with TRBD2 as a possible D gene (5 bases). Trimming removed 1 base at V and 2 bases at J, with 11 bases between. Germline CDR1 reads SGHTA; CDR2 reads FQGNSA. The CDR3 consists of 16 residues. Filled out from reference TRBV7-2 and TRBJ2-2, the complete variable domain reads GAGVSQSPSNKVTEKGKDVELRCDPISGHTALYWYRQSLGQGLEFLIYFQGNSAPDKSGLPSDRFSAERTGGSVSTLTIQRTQQEDSAVYLCASSLGRLANTGELFFGEGSRLTVL.

The chain combines TRBV7-2 with TRBJ2-2, with D maybe TRBD2 (5 bases). Per germline, CDR1 SGHTA and CDR2 FQGNSA. This CDR3 spans 15 amino acids. V was pared by 1 base and J by 3 bases, with 9 bases between. CDR3 amino acids: CASSLVTGYTGELFF. CDR3 coding DNA: TGTGCCAGCAGCTTAGTCACGGGGTACACCGGGGAGCTGTTTTTT.

This sequence joins TRBV18 and TRBJ1-5; 7 bases fit TRBD1. Trimming cost V 2 bases and J 0 bases; bases outside gene matches: 7. Germline-derived CDR1 and CDR2 are KGHSH and LQKENI. The CDR3 sequence is 17 residues long. The CDR3: CASSPDRAGYSNQPQHF. In nucleotides, the CDR3 is TGTGCCAGCTCACCAGACAGGGCGGGTTATAGCAATCAGCCCCAGCATTTT.

J is TRBJ2-3 and V is TRBV29-1; D is possibly TRBD2 (6 bases). Germline loops: CDR1 SQVTM, CDR2 ANQGSEA. The CDR3 is 14 residues long. V gave up 7 bases and J gave up 4 bases, with 18 bases separating them. CDR3: CSGGVGQGADTQYF. In DNA form, the CDR3 reads TGCAGCGGCGGGGTGGGGCAGGGAGCAGATACGCAGTATTTT.

Only one count was recorded for this clone. V gene TRBV5-6 combines with J gene TRBJ1-2; D is uncertain. In germline, CDR1 is SGHDT, CDR2 YYEEEE. CDR3 length equals 13 residues. Trimming removed 4 bases at V and 3 bases at J, with 10 bases between. CDR3 DNA sequence: TGTGCCAGCAGCCCGCCCGGTCACTATGGCTACACCTTC. This gives the protein CASSPPGHYGYTF.

This chain links TRBV6-5 with TRBJ2-2; 8 nucleotides align to TRBD2. CDR3 length equals 15 residues. The V and J ends lost 4 bases and 6 bases, in that order; junction bases with no gene match: 7. Germline assignment: CDR1 MNHEY and CDR2 SVGAGI. CDR3 in amino acids: CASSSGRGRPGELFF. The CDR3 bases are TGTGCCAGCAGTTCCGGACGCGGGAGGCCCGGGGAGCTGTTTTTT.

The chain uses TRBV21-1 and TRBJ2-1; the table's D gene call, TRBD2, was not cross checked with the DNA. TRBV21-1 corresponds to a pseudogene. This CDR3 is 16 amino acids long. DNA of the CDR3: TGTGCCAGCAGCAAAGTGCTCGCGTTTGCCTACAATGAGCAGTTCTTC. Translation gives CASSKVLAFAYNEQFF.

The genes are TRBV4-1 and TRBJ2-1, with 11 bases identical to TRBD1. The V gene end was trimmed by 6 bases and the J gene end by 6 bases; junction bases not matched to a gene: 4. Per the germline V gene, CDR1 is MGHRA and CDR2 is YSYEKL. CDR3 length equals 14 residues. The CDR3 DNA is TGCGCCAGCAGTGGGACAGGGGGTACCAATGAGCAGTTCTTC. Protein product: CASSGTGGTNEQFF.

A single count supports this clone. This rearrangement joins TRBV7-3 to TRBJ2-1; 11 nucleotides align to TRBD2. Germline trimming cut 6 bases from V and 4 bases from J; bases unmatched to any gene: 8. This CDR3 spans 16 amino acids. CDR1 is SGHTA, CDR2 FQGTGA, per germline. CDR3 protein: CASRRTGTSGYNEQFF. CDR3 sequence (DNA): TGTGCCAGCAGACGGACCGGGACTAGCGGTTACAATGAGCAGTTCTTC.

The genes are TRBV29-1 and TRBJ2-2, with 8 bases matching TRBD1. The V gene's germline CDR1 is SQVTM and CDR2 ANQGSEA. The CDR3 has 14 amino acids. Germline trimming cut 7 bases from V and 2 bases from J; bases unmatched to any gene: 6. Here the CDR3 reads CSAGQGGNTGELFF. The CDR3 bases are TGCAGCGCCGGACAGGGCGGAAACACCGGGGAGCTGTTTTTT.

The chain has TRBV11-3 and TRBJ1-1; D may be TRBD1 (5 bases). Germline-derived CDR1 and CDR2 are SGHNT and YENEEA. The length of the CDR3 is 14 residues. V was shortened by 3 bases and J by 1 base, with 9 bases between the two germline ends. For the CDR3, the DNA is TGTGCCAGCAGCTTGACAGCCAGGAACACTGAAGCTTTCTTT. Its protein product is CASSLTARNTEAFF.

This clone is a singleton in its sample. The DNA of the CDR3 is TGCAGTGCTAGTAGGGGCAGGGGGAGCTACAATGAGCAGTTCTTC. This sequence encodes CSASRGRGSYNEQFF. The J gene is TRBJ2-1, the V gene TRBV20-1, with 7 bases identical to TRBD1. Germline CDR1 is DFQATT and CDR2 is SNEGSKA (reference sequence). This CDR3 is 15 amino acids long. After removal of 3 bases from V and 3 bases from J, the junction contained 8 bases not matched to a gene.

In its sample, this clone was seen once. This chain uses TRBV19 with TRBJ2-7; 7 nucleotides align to TRBD1. J lost 5 bases, V lost 5 bases, and 12 bases had no gene match. The CDR3 is 15 amino acids. Germline V lookup: CDR1 LNHDA, CDR2 SQIVND (reference sequence). CDR3: CASSATWTGTHEQYF. The DNA of the CDR3 is TGTGCCAGTAGTGCAACTTGGACAGGAACCCACGAGCAGTACTTC.

The chain carries TRBV28 and TRBJ2-7, with TRBD1 matching over 10 bases. The CDR3 extends over 16 amino acids. J lost 0 bases, V lost 6 bases, and 8 bases had no gene match. Germline V gene data show CDR1 as MDHEN and CDR2 as SYDVKM. The CDR3 protein is CASSQPGQGISYEQYF. CDR3 nucleotide sequence: TGTGCCAGCAGCCAGCCGGGACAGGGGATCTCCTACGAGCAGTACTTC. The full variable domain, rest sourced from reference TRBV28 and TRBJ2-7, is DVKVTQSSRYLVKRTGEKVFLECVQDMDHENMFWYRQDPGLGLRLIYFSYDVKMKEKGDIPEGYSVSREKKERFSLILESASTNQTSMYLCASSQPGQGISYEQYFGPGTRLTVT.